A selection of T cell receptor beta chains follows, all from one sample in a study of T cell responses to AZD1222 COVID-19 vaccine. The repertoire was sequenced with immunoSEQ multiplex PCR; TCRdb's copy has only in-frame clones and lacks some. The sample yields around 120,000 clones, 90% seen once. This specimen was peripheral blood, taken on day 0 of AZD1222 vaccination. The receptors here all came from an adult in good health. The CDR3 runs from the conserved cysteine through the conserved F or W. A D gene is named only where the DNA matches it firmly. Only part of the rows carry a size: once, few, many, or a class if the clone is expanded.

D gene	CDR3 length	clone size	V gene	J gene	CDR3 DNA	CDR3 protein
NA	12	NA	TRBV27	TRBJ2-2	TGTGCCAGCAGCCAGAACACCGGGGAGCTGTTTTTT	CASSQNTGELFF
NA	14	NA	TRBV5-1	TRBJ1-3	TGCGCCAGCAGCCCGGGAGGGATCGGAAACACCATATATTTT	CASSPGGIGNTIYF
NA	14	NA	TRBV7-8	TRBJ2-1	TGTGCCAGCAATCTCCGGGAGTACCACAATGAGCAGTTCTTC	CASNLREYHNEQFF
TRBD2	15	NA	TRBV9	TRBJ2-1	TGTGCCAGCAGCGTAGGACTAGCGGCTTACAATGAGCAGTTCTTC	CASSVGLAAYNEQFF
TRBD1	16	once	TRBV5-1	TRBJ1-5	TGCGCCAGCAGCTTGGGACAGGGCCCTAGCAATCAGCCCCAGCATTTT	CASSLGQGPSNQPQHF
TRBD2	16	few	TRBV19	TRBJ2-2	TGTGCCAGTAGTATAGGCGGGAGGGCCGGGGCCGGGGAGCTGTTTTTT	CASSIGGRAGAGELFF
TRBD1	14	NA	TRBV7-9	TRBJ1-4	TGTGCCAGCAGTCAGGACAGGGCGCTCGGAAAACTGTTTTTT	CASSQDRALGKLFF
TRBD1	14	NA	TRBV18	TRBJ1-1	TGTGCCAGCACGGGGCAGGGGGGGAACACTGAAGCTTTCTTT	CASTGQGGNTEAFF
NA	14	NA	TRBV7-2	TRBJ2-5	TGTGCCAGCAGCTCCGACGGTTATCAAGAGACCCAGTACTTC	CASSSDGYQETQYF
NA	13	NA	TRBV5-1	TRBJ1-1	TGCGCCAGCAGCTTCAATTTAAGATCCGAAGCTTTCTTT	CASSFNLRSEAFF
NA	15	NA	TRBV27	TRBJ2-6	TGTGCCAGCAGTTTTCTGAAATCTGGGGCCAACGTCCTGACTTTC	CASSFLKSGANVLTF